The next 21 T cell receptor beta chains were all read from a single sample in a study of radiotherapy plus CTLA-4 blockade in lung cancer. The repertoire was sequenced with immunoSEQ multiplex PCR; TCRdb's copy has only in-frame clones and lacks some. Of 90,000 to 100,000 clones listed, under 85% are singletons. The sequences come from peripheral blood, collected from a patient treated with radiotherapy plus ipilimumab. These receptors all stem from a human donor with non-small cell lung cancer who had a partial response to radiotherapy plus ipilimumab. Some clones in this sample may be carry-over from other donors' samples.

The count of this clone is one. The chain has TRBV4-3 and TRBJ2-3; 11 positions agree with TRBD2. Germline CDR1 LGHNA, CDR2 YSLEER. J lost 1 base, V lost 1 base, and 4 bases had no gene match. The CDR3 length is 17 residues. The CDR3 DNA sequence: TGCGCCAGCAGCCAAGTAGCGGGGGGGGACCGCACAGATACGCAGTATTTT. It codes for CASSQVAGGDRTDTQYF.

The chain carries TRBV6-5 and TRBJ2-7, with no clear D. There are 13 residues in the CDR3. Germline-derived CDR1 and CDR2 are MNHEY and SVGAGI. Trimming stripped 0 bases from V and 4 bases from J, with 7 bases between. CDR3 coding DNA: TGTGCCAGCAGTTACTCCCGGTGGTACGAGCAGTACTTC. It is translated as CASSYSRWYEQYF.

In its sample, this clone was seen a few times. The V call is TRBV6-5, the J call TRBJ2-7; TRBD2 aligns across 13 bases. CDR3 length: 16 residues. Germline assignment: CDR1 MNHEY and CDR2 SVGAGI. The ends lost 2 bases at V and 5 bases at J; junction bases unmatched: 6. CDR3 DNA: TGTGCCAGCAGTTACACCGGACTAGCGGGAGCCCACGAGCAGTACTTC. Amino acids: CASSYTGLAGAHEQYF.

This chain connects TRBV29-1 to TRBJ2-1, with D possibly TRBD1 on 5 matching bases. Trimming stripped 1 base from V and 0 bases from J, with 10 bases between. This CDR3 has 15 amino acids. Germline V lookup: CDR1 SQVTM, CDR2 ANQGSEA. The CDR3 DNA follows: TGCAGCGTTGAAGGGGGCCAGAGCTCCTACAATGAGCAGTTCTTC. Its protein product is CSVEGGQSSYNEQFF.

In nucleotides, the CDR3 is TGCAGCGGCAGGGGGGTAGGCGGCACTGAAGCTTTCTTT. Amino acids: CSGRGVGGTEAFF. The chain uses TRBV29-1 and TRBJ1-1; TRBD1 aligns across 7 bases. The CDR3 totals 13 residues. Germline V gives CDR1 SQVTM, CDR2 ANQGSEA. V lost 7 bases to trimming and J lost 4 bases; unmatched junction nucleotides: 9.

This clone has a handful of counts. The chain has TRBV28 and TRBJ2-7; D remains unclear. Between the trimmed V and J ends, which lost 6 bases and 0 bases, there was a span of 12 bases. The CDR3 sequence is 14 residues long. CDR1 and CDR2 from the germline V gene are MDHEN and SYDVKM. CDR3 DNA sequence: TGTGCCAGCAGCTGGGTCGGCGGCTCCTACGAGCAGTACTTC. It is translated as CASSWVGGSYEQYF.

This sequence joins TRBV5-4 and TRBJ2-5; D not resolved. This CDR3 region has 14 residues. V was pared by 0 bases and J by 2 bases, with 8 bases between. Germline V lookup: CDR1 SGHNT, CDR2 YYREEE (reference sequence). The CDR3 spells CASSLGQKQETQYF. The CDR3 DNA is TGTGCCAGCAGCTTGGGTCAGAAACAAGAGACCCAGTACTTC.

This clone occurred many times. V and J are TRBV16 and TRBJ1-1, with a tentative D call TRBD1 (5 bases). Deletions cut 2 bases from V and 2 bases from J, with 6 bases between. In germline, CDR1 is KGHSY, CDR2 FQNENV. The CDR3 covers 13 residues. CDR3 in amino acids: CASSQGHNTEAFF. CDR3 coding DNA: TGTGCCAGCAGCCAAGGACACAACACTGAAGCTTTCTTT.

V gene TRBV27 combines with J gene TRBJ1-2, with 7 nucleotides matching TRBD1. From germline, CDR1 is MNHEY and CDR2 SMNVEV (reference sequence). With V trimmed by 4 bases and J by 7 bases, 9 bases remained unmatched. The CDR3 sequence is 14 residues long. The CDR3 region is CASSSGQEGGGYTF. The CDR3 DNA follows: TGTGCCAGCAGTTCAGGACAGGAGGGTGGTGGCTACACCTTC.

V usage is TRBV7-2 and J usage is TRBJ2-5, with D possibly matching TRBD2 (6 bases). This CDR3 region has 15 residues. CDR1 SGHTA and CDR2 FQGNSA come from the germline V gene. With 4 bases removed from V and 3 bases from J, the gap between germline ends came to 15 bases. The CDR3 DNA sequence: TGTGCCAGCAGCTCCCAATCAGCGGGTAAAGAGACCCAGTACTTC. Its translation: CASSSQSAGKETQYF.

The rearrangement joins TRBV7-9 to TRBJ1-2; TRBD1 is a possible D gene (5 bases). This CDR3 is built from 14 residues. The V gene lost 1 base and the J gene lost 6 bases, with 12 bases spanning the gap. CDR1 and CDR2 (germline): SEHNR, FQNEAQ (reference sequence). CDR3 in DNA: TGTGCCAGCAGCTTAGGTGCGGGGCTGGATGGCTACACCTTC. Translating it yields CASSLGAGLDGYTF.

The gene calls are TRBV5-1 and TRBJ2-5; 7 bases are shared with TRBD2. V dropped 3 bases and J dropped 1; count of bases not matched to a gene: 6. The CDR3 has 15 amino acids. From germline, CDR1 is SGHRS and CDR2 YFSETQ. CDR3 coding DNA: TGCGCCAGCAGCTCGGACCTAGCGGCCCAAGAGACCCAGTACTTC. Amino acid sequence: CASSSDLAAQETQYF.

The chain recombines TRBV15 with TRBJ2-1; maybe TRBD2 (5 bases). V was clipped by 0 bases and J by 6 bases, with 21 bases between them. This CDR3 has 18 residues. Germline loops: CDR1 LNHNV, CDR2 YYDKDF (reference sequence). The chain's CDR3 is CATSRDGKRSLGINEQFF. In DNA, the CDR3 is TGTGCCACCAGCAGAGACGGGAAGCGGAGCTTGGGGATCAATGAGCAGTTCTTC.

The gene calls are TRBV10-3 and TRBJ2-3; possibly TRBD2 for D (5 bases). Trimming took off 3 bases at V and 2 bases at J, with 9 bases between the two ends. The length of the CDR3 is 14 residues. Germline lookup yields CDR1 ENHRY and CDR2 SYGVKD. Here the CDR3 reads CAISEWGDTDTQYF. DNA of the CDR3: TGTGCCATCAGTGAATGGGGAGACACAGATACGCAGTATTTT.

This clone was seen a few times. The chain uses TRBV19 and TRBJ1-1, with 10 bases matching TRBD1. The V gene end was trimmed by 3 bases and the J gene end by 8 bases; junction bases not matched to a gene: 9. This CDR3 is built from 15 residues. The germline gives CDR1 LNHDA, CDR2 SQIVND (reference sequence). The CDR3 spells CASSIGQGVGREAFF. The CDR3 DNA sequence: TGTGCCAGTAGTATCGGACAGGGGGTAGGCCGCGAAGCTTTCTTT.

The chain is built from TRBV28 and TRBJ1-1; 10 bases agree with TRBD1. Per germline, CDR1 MDHEN and CDR2 SYDVKM. This CDR3 comprises 13 residues. Unmatched junction bases numbered 5, after V lost 7 bases and J lost 6 bases. Here the CDR3 reads CASKTGGWPEAFF. The CDR3 DNA is TGTGCCAGCAAGACAGGGGGCTGGCCTGAAGCTTTCTTT.

This clone was counted a few times. The chain has TRBV7-7 and TRBJ2-3, with 10 bases matching TRBD1. The CDR3 spans 15 residues. Germline CDR1 is SSHAT and CDR2 is FNYEAQ (reference sequence). Trimming at V came to 4 bases and at J to 5 bases, leaving 6 bases not matched to a gene. Here the CDR3 reads CASSSGQGGVDTQYF. CDR3 nucleotides: TGTGCCAGCAGCTCCGGACAGGGGGGGGTAGATACGCAGTATTTT.

In this sample, this clone turned up once. The CDR3 DNA follows: TGCAGCGTGGATGGGACAGGGAGTTCAAGATACGAGCAGTACTTC. Protein product: CSVDGTGSSRYEQYF. The chain couples TRBV29-1 to TRBJ2-7; 9 bases line up with TRBD1. The V gene end was trimmed by 6 bases and the J gene end by 4 bases; junction bases not matched to a gene: 13. In germline, CDR1 is SQVTM, CDR2 ANQGSEA. The CDR3 is made up of 15 amino acids.

The chain links TRBV5-1 to TRBJ2-7, with a weak D call TRBD1 (6 bases). V lost 6 bases and J lost 0, with 13 bases in between. The CDR3 loop spans 14 amino acids. The germline V gene encodes CDR1 SGHRS and CDR2 YFSETQ. Here the CDR3 reads CASNRDTNSYEQYF. The CDR3 DNA is TGCGCCAGCAACCGGGACACTAACTCCTACGAGCAGTACTTC.

This chain connects TRBV5-1 to TRBJ1-1; D is undetermined. The germline gives CDR1 SGHRS, CDR2 YFSETQ. The CDR3 has 14 residues. V lost 7 bases, J lost 8 bases, and 21 bases lay in between. CDR3 sequence reads: CASSITGSYDEAFF. The CDR3 DNA reads TGCGCCAGCTCTATTACCGGGAGTTACGACGAAGCTTTCTTT.

The chain couples TRBV9 to TRBJ2-1, with D tentatively TRBD2 (6 bases). Germline V gene sequence: CDR1 SGDLS, CDR2 YYNGEE. The V gene lost 4 bases and the J gene lost 10 bases, with 21 bases spanning the gap. This CDR3 spans 15 amino acids. CDR3 sequence reads: CASSLTRWGVGEQFF. Written as DNA, the CDR3 is TGTGCCAGCAGCCTTACCCGGTGGGGGGTTGGCGAGCAGTTCTTC.